These 20 T cell receptor beta chains share one sample of origin, sequenced in a study of blood T cell repertoires in COVID-19. Clones were sequenced by immunoSEQ multiplex PCR, and TCRdb holds only the in-frame ones, with some missing. Found here are some 200,000 clones, approximately 89% of them singletons; the top ten hold about 5%. Sequences were obtained from peripheral blood. The receptors derive from a woman aged 40 to 55 with acute or convalescent COVID-19.

The chain couples TRBV4-2 to TRBJ2-4, with 10 nucleotides matching TRBD1. Germline V gives CDR1 LGHNA, CDR2 YNFKEQ. The CDR3 has 20 amino acids. V lost 4 bases and J lost 0; bases outside the gene matches: 15. Written as DNA, the CDR3 is TGTGCCAGCAGCCTCTCCCGGGGGGACAGGGGACAACTAGCCAAAAACATTCAGTACTTC. It is translated as CASSLSRGDRGQLAKNIQYF.

This clone has just one count. The gene calls are TRBV14 and TRBJ2-5; 12 bases are shared with TRBD2. J was trimmed by 5 bases and V by 1 base; bases with no gene match: 14. CDR1 and CDR2 from the germline V gene are SGHDN and FVKESK. This CDR3 is built from 19 residues. CDR3 DNA sequence: TGTGCCAGCAGCCAAGGTCCCGGGGCTAGCGGGGGGGCCGAGGAGACCCAGTACTTC. It encodes CASSQGPGASGGAEETQYF.

The V gene is TRBV12-5, the J gene TRBJ1-5, with D unresolved. The CDR3 runs 14 residues. Germline loops: CDR1 LGHNT, CDR2 FRNRAP. V was shortened by 0 bases and J by 4 bases, with 7 bases between the two germline ends. CDR3 sequence reads: CASGLVADNQPQHF. Written as DNA, the CDR3 is TGTGCTAGTGGTTTGGTTGCGGATAATCAGCCCCAGCATTTT.

The genes are TRBV18 and TRBJ2-1; D is perhaps TRBD1 (5 bases). Germline V gene lookup returns CDR1 KGHSH and CDR2 LQKENI. V shed 0 bases and J shed 8 bases, with 14 bases lying between them. This CDR3 is 15 amino acids long. CDR3 sequence (DNA): TGTGCCAGCTCACCACCTGCCAGGGTGTGGGATGAGCAGTTCTTC. As protein: CASSPPARVWDEQFF. The full variable domain, rest sourced from reference TRBV18 and TRBJ2-1, is NAGVMQNPRHLVRRRGQEARLRCSPMKGHSHVYWYRQLPEEGLKFMVYLQKENIIDESGMPKERFSAEFPKEGPSILRIQQVVRGDSAAYFCASSPPARVWDEQFFGPGTRLTVL.

The rearrangement links TRBV5-6 to TRBJ2-7; TRBD1 is a possible D gene (6 bases). Trimming removed 5 bases from V and 6 bases from J, with 24 bases in between. The CDR3 covers 16 residues. The germline gives CDR1 SGHDT, CDR2 YYEEEE. CDR3: CASSWLWDTAGFEQYV. The CDR3 DNA sequence: TGTGCCAGCAGTTGGCTTTGGGACACCGCAGGGTTCGAGCAGTACGTC.

The V and J genes are TRBV12-3 or TRBV12-4 and TRBJ1-2; D is undetermined. CDR3 length: 12 residues. V was pared by 5 bases and J by 4 bases, with 8 bases between. CDR3 residues: CASSPRSYGYTF. The CDR3 region has the DNA TGTGCCAGCAGTCCGAGGAGCTATGGCTACACCTTC.

The genes are TRBV30 and TRBJ1-2; D is perhaps TRBD1 (6 bases). The CDR3 has 12 residues. The germline V gene encodes CDR1 GTSNPN and CDR2 SVGIG (reference sequence). Here the CDR3 DNA reads TGTGCGACTGAGGGGGGGCCAAATGGCTACACCTTC. Encoded protein: CATEGGPNGYTF.

The rearrangement links TRBV29-1 to TRBJ2-3; 9 nucleotides agree with TRBD1. CDR3 length: 13 amino acids. Per the germline V gene, CDR1 is SQVTM and CDR2 is ANQGSEA. V was pared by 5 bases and J by 8 bases, with 8 bases of the junction left unmatched. The CDR3 loop reads CSVSPQGASTQYF. The CDR3 nucleotides read TGCAGCGTTTCCCCACAGGGGGCGAGTACGCAGTATTTT.

The V call is TRBV5-4, the J call TRBJ1-2; D is possibly TRBD1 (6 bases). This CDR3 has 13 residues. Between the trimmed V and J ends, which lost 2 bases and 7 bases, there was a span of 12 bases. Germline CDR1 and CDR2: SGHNT and YYREEE (reference sequence). The CDR3 nucleotides are TGTGCCAGCAGCTTCCTACAGGGATTTGGCTACACCTTC. It is translated as CASSFLQGFGYTF.

The J gene is TRBJ1-1, the V gene TRBV20-1; D gene unclear. This CDR3 comprises 11 residues. V was clipped by 2 bases and J by 10 bases, with 11 bases between them. The germline V gene encodes CDR1 DFQATT and CDR2 SNEGSKA (reference sequence). This CDR3 reads CSARSGYGAFF. CDR3 DNA sequence: TGCAGTGCTAGATCGGGGTACGGAGCTTTCTTT.

The chain is built from TRBV5-6 and TRBJ1-5; tentatively, D is TRBD1 (5 bases). The CDR3 is made up of 15 amino acids. The germline CDR1 and CDR2 sequences are SGHDT and YYEEEE. Trimming cost V 2 bases and J 1 base, with 10 bases left between them. In DNA, the CDR3 is TGTGCCAGCAGCTTTAGGGGATTGAGCAATCAGCCCCAGCATTTT. Amino acids: CASSFRGLSNQPQHF.

The CDR3 nucleotides read TGTGCCACCAGCAGACGTGGAGGGCTAAACACTGAAGCTTTCTTT. This gives the protein CATSRRGGLNTEAFF. V gene TRBV15 combines with J gene TRBJ1-1, with unresolved D. The CDR3 extends over 15 amino acids. Germline loops: CDR1 LNHNV, CDR2 YYDKDF (reference sequence). Trimming pared 2 bases from V and 2 bases from J, leaving 12 bases between.

CDR3 residues: CASSPGTEGNTEAFF. The DNA for the CDR3 is TGTGCCAGCTCACCAGGGACAGAAGGGAACACTGAAGCTTTCTTT. This chain uses TRBV18 with TRBJ1-1; 7 bases map to TRBD1. The germline gives CDR1 KGHSH, CDR2 LQKENI. The CDR3 is made up of 15 amino acids. Trimming removed 2 bases from V and 1 base from J; junction bases left unmatched: 4.

The rearrangement links TRBV29-1 to TRBJ1-1, with D hard to call. This CDR3 is built from 12 residues. V was trimmed by 6 bases and J by 4 bases, leaving 12 bases between them. From germline, CDR1 is SQVTM and CDR2 ANQGSEA. CDR3 region: CSVGRERTEAFF. The CDR3 DNA sequence: TGCAGCGTGGGAAGGGAGCGCACTGAAGCTTTCTTT.

The V and J genes are TRBV3-1 (or the pseudogene TRBV3-2) and TRBJ1-5; the match to TRBD1 covers 8 bases. J gave up 7 bases and V 4 bases, and 9 bases lay outside the gene matches. CDR3 length equals 15 residues. The germline gives CDR1 LGHDT, CDR2 YNNKEL (reference sequence). This chain's CDR3 is CASSPQGQGRQPQHF. CDR3 nucleotides: TGTGCCAGCAGCCCCCAAGGACAGGGCCGGCAGCCCCAGCATTTT.

This clone was observed a handful of times. Other DNA sequences of this sample code for an identical CDR3. The chain couples TRBV5-1 to TRBJ1-1; D gene ambiguous. Germline loops: CDR1 SGHRS, CDR2 YFSETQ. V was cut by 1 base and J by 2 bases, with 9 bases left in between. This CDR3 contains 14 residues. The CDR3 sequence: CASSLSGVNTEAFF. CDR3 bases: TGCGCCAGCAGCTTGAGCGGGGTTAACACTGAAGCTTTCTTT.

The V call is TRBV20-1, the J call TRBJ2-7; TRBD2 might be the D (5 bases). Trimming cost V 3 bases and J 0 bases, with 9 bases left between them. The germline V gene encodes CDR1 DFQATT and CDR2 SNEGSKA (reference sequence). CDR3 length equals 13 residues. The CDR3 here is CSASKGSSYEQYV. CDR3 nucleotide sequence: TGCAGTGCTAGTAAAGGGAGCTCCTACGAGCAGTACGTC.

The genes are TRBV6-6 and TRBJ2-1; D might be TRBD1 (5 bases). Trimming left V 6 bases short and J 2 bases short, with 11 bases between. The CDR3 extends over 14 amino acids. Germline V lookup: CDR1 MNHNY, CDR2 SVGAGI (reference sequence). DNA for the CDR3: TGTGCCAGCAGAAGACAGCTAACCTACAATGAGCAGTTCTTC. It encodes CASRRQLTYNEQFF.

This clone appeared once. V gene TRBV6-5 combines with J gene TRBJ2-7; 7 bases are a match to TRBD1. V lost 6 bases, J lost 3 bases, and 8 bases stayed unmatched. The CDR3 runs to 14 residues. The germline V gene has CDR1 MNHEY and CDR2 SVGAGI. The CDR3 is CASSLTGASYEQYV. The CDR3 DNA reads TGTGCCAGCAGCCTCACAGGGGCCAGCTACGAGCAGTACGTC.

The table lists this clone with a few counts. The chain employs TRBV12-1 and TRBJ2-7; the D call in the table, TRBD1, was not verified against the DNA. TRBV12-1 is a recognized pseudogene. The CDR3 consists of 16 residues. The CDR3 here is CASERATLQGADEQYV. CDR3 DNA: TGTGCCAGCGAGCGCGCGACCCTACAGGGGGCGGACGAGCAGTACGTC.